These 9 T cell receptor beta chains originate from one sample sequenced in a study of T cell changes during pregnancy in multiple sclerosis. The method was immunoSEQ multiplex PCR; TCRdb's version includes in-frame clones alone and lacks a portion of them. Of some 80,000 clones in the sample, approximately 95% were seen once. The input for sequencing was CD4+ T cells from peripheral blood mononuclear cells, taken after pregnancy. The receptors stem from a female donor with multiple sclerosis, enrolled in a pregnancy study.

The genes are TRBV7-9 and TRBJ2-7; 9 bases match TRBD1. The CDR3 has 14 amino acids. J lost 2 bases, V lost 1 base, and 0 bases had no gene match. CDR1 and CDR2 from the germline V gene are SEHNR and FQNEAQ (reference sequence). The CDR3 spells CASSLGTGAYEQYF. The CDR3 DNA reads as TGTGCCAGCAGCTTAGGGACAGGGGCCTACGAGCAGTACTTC.

V and J are TRBV19 and TRBJ2-6; no firm D call. Per germline, CDR1 LNHDA and CDR2 SQIVND (reference sequence). V was pared by 7 bases and J by 1 base, with 2 bases between. The CDR3 contains 12 residues. Here the CDR3 reads CASISGANVLTF. Here the CDR3 DNA reads TGTGCCAGTATATCTGGGGCCAACGTCCTGACTTTC.

The chain links TRBV5-1 to TRBJ2-5; 7 bases are shared with TRBD1. The ends lost 4 bases at V and 6 bases at J; junction bases unmatched: 15. CDR1 and CDR2 (germline): SGHRS, YFSETQ. The length of the CDR3 is 16 residues. The chain's CDR3 is CASSQLGQTSRKTQYF. The CDR3 region has the DNA TGCGCCAGCAGCCAGTTGGGACAGACTTCACGAAAGACCCAGTACTTC. Full variable domain (missing parts from reference TRBV5-1 and TRBJ2-5): KAGVTQTPRYLIKTRGQQVTLSCSPISGHRSVSWYQQTPGQGLQFLFEYFSETQRNKGNFPGRFSGRQFSNSRSEMNVSTLELGDSALYLCASSQLGQTSRKTQYFGPGTRLLVL.

The gene calls are TRBV19 and TRBJ1-5; D may be TRBD1 (5 bases). Deletions cut 3 bases from V and 5 bases from J, with 8 bases between. Per germline, CDR1 LNHDA and CDR2 SQIVND (reference sequence). This CDR3 spans 13 amino acids. CDR3 DNA: TGTGCCAGTAGTATTCGGGGGGATCAGCCCCAGCATTTT. As protein: CASSIRGDQPQHF.

The J gene is TRBJ2-6, the V gene TRBV5-6; D ambiguous. The CDR3 covers 19 residues. Per germline, CDR1 SGHDT and CDR2 YYEEEE. Trimming took 2 bases from V and 0 from J, leaving 18 bases between them. The CDR3 region has the DNA TGTGCCAGCAGCTTAAGGCGGAGCCAATTTCCCTCTGGGGCCAACGTCCTGACTTTC. Residues: CASSLRRSQFPSGANVLTF.

V is TRBV9 and J is TRBJ1-2; TRBD1 matches 8 bases. The junction had 6 bases not matched to a gene; V was cut back by 4 bases and J by 4 bases. The CDR3 consists of 14 residues. The germline CDR1 and CDR2 sequences are SGDLS and YYNGEE. CDR3 DNA sequence: TGTGCCAGCAGCTCAGGACAGGGAGGCTATGGCTACACCTTC. This encodes CASSSGQGGYGYTF.

The chain employs TRBV11-3 and TRBJ2-2; 10 bases align to TRBD2. CDR3 length: 17 residues. Germline CDR1 is SGHNT and CDR2 is YENEEA. With 5 bases clipped from V and 5 bases from J, the junction kept 11 bases outside the gene matches. This chain's CDR3 is CASSNLGASGSTGELFF. The CDR3 nucleotides read TGTGCCAGCAGCAACTTGGGGGCTAGCGGGAGTACCGGGGAGCTGTTTTTT.

V and J are TRBV4-1 and TRBJ2-7; the D gene is possibly TRBD1 (5 bases). The V end lost 0 bases, the J end lost 0 bases, and 12 bases lay between the germline ends. The V gene's germline CDR1 is MGHRA and CDR2 YSYEKL. This CDR3 has 16 amino acids. CDR3 in DNA: TGCGCCAGCAGCCAAGATGGCGCTAGGGGCTCCTACGAGCAGTACTTC. Translation: CASSQDGARGSYEQYF.

CDR3 sequence reads: CASPVPDRGVHQPQHF. CDR3 nucleotide sequence: TGTGCCAGCCCCGTCCCCGACAGGGGCGTTCATCAGCCCCAGCATTTT. The chain carries TRBV27 and TRBJ1-5; 8 nucleotides match TRBD1. Germline V gene sequence: CDR1 MNHEY, CDR2 SMNVEV (reference sequence). Germline trimming cut 8 bases from V and 5 bases from J; bases unmatched to any gene: 14. CDR3 length equals 16 residues.